The sequence of this T cell receptor beta chain was determined in a study of cytomegalovirus exposure and HLA in healthy donors. Study outcomes and limitations: TCR beta chains numbering some 160 were designated cytomegalovirus-associated.

A word on this clone: Its target is unknown.

The PCR was carried out with 60 Vbeta primers and 13 Jbeta primers. Data came from immunoSEQ multiplex PCR; TCRdb stores just in-frame clones and leaves some out. The sample carries 90,000 or so clones, 65% to 75% recorded once. The germline gives CDR1 SGHRS, CDR2 YFSETQ. Trimming cost V 0 bases and J 2 bases; bases outside gene matches: 4. This CDR3 spans 15 amino acids. The receptor was derived from a man aged 60 to 75 in good health and CMV-seronegative. What was sequenced was PBMCs. V usage is TRBV5-1 and J usage is TRBJ2-7, with 8 bases aligning to TRBD2. The CDR3 protein is CASSLAGGVPYEQYF. CDR3 DNA: TGCGCCAGCAGCTTGGCGGGGGGGGTTCCCTACGAGCAGTACTTC.